These T cell receptor beta chains were read from a single sample in a study of blood T cell repertoires in COVID-19. Libraries were prepared by immunoSEQ multiplex PCR; TCRdb keeps only in-frame clonotypes and omits some of them. The repertoire consists of under 400,000 clones, with 86% occurring once and the leading ten covering 4% to 5.5%. Sequences were obtained from PBMCs or T cells enriched from blood (not recorded which). Every receptor here comes from a middle-aged woman with acute COVID-19. The CDR3 runs from the conserved cysteine through the conserved F or W. Fields, in order: J gene, V gene, clone size, D gene, CDR3 protein, CDR3 DNA. A D gene is named only where the DNA matches it firmly. Some rows have no size entry. The others give once, few or many, or a class for an expanded clone.

J gene: TRBJ2-1
V gene: TRBV9
clone size: -
D gene: TRBD2
CDR3 protein: CASSGTSGGAGLDEQFF
CDR3 DNA: TGTGCCAGCTCTGGGACTAGCGGGGGGGCCGGTCTCGATGAGCAGTTCTTC

J gene: TRBJ1-1
V gene: TRBV4-2
clone size: -
D gene: TRBD1
CDR3 protein: CASSHRDRGPSDTEAFF
CDR3 DNA: TGTGCCAGCAGCCACCGGGACAGGGGGCCCTCGGACACTGAAGCTTTCTTT

J gene: TRBJ2-3
V gene: TRBV25-1
clone size: -
D gene: -
CDR3 protein: CASLKPGTDTQYF
CDR3 DNA: TGTGCCAGTCTCAAACCGGGTACAGATACGCAGTATTTT

J gene: TRBJ2-7
V gene: TRBV10-3
clone size: few
D gene: TRBD1
CDR3 protein: CAISLGQVQYEQYF
CDR3 DNA: TGTGCCATCAGCTTAGGACAGGTTCAGTACGAGCAGTACTTC

J gene: TRBJ1-2
V gene: TRBV3-1/TRBV3-2
clone size: -
D gene: TRBD1
CDR3 protein: CASSQVLTDRGLLYGYTF
CDR3 DNA: TGTGCCAGCAGCCAAGTTTTAACTGACAGGGGATTACTCTATGGCTACACCTTC

J gene: TRBJ1-2
V gene: TRBV2
clone size: -
D gene: TRBD1
CDR3 protein: CASSDGDRGHGGYTF
CDR3 DNA: TGTGCCAGCAGTGATGGGGACAGGGGGCATGGTGGCTACACCTTC

J gene: TRBJ1-4
V gene: TRBV5-1
clone size: -
D gene: TRBD1
CDR3 protein: CASSPAGRTGAGEKLFF
CDR3 DNA: TGCGCCAGCAGCCCGGCTGGACGGACAGGGGCTGGGGAAAAACTGTTTTTT

J gene: TRBJ2-3
V gene: TRBV3-1/TRBV3-2
clone size: -
D gene: TRBD2
CDR3 protein: CASSHSGSGSTDTQYF
CDR3 DNA: TGTGCCAGCAGCCATAGCGGGAGTGGAAGCACAGATACGCAGTATTTT

J gene: TRBJ1-3
V gene: TRBV18
clone size: -
D gene: -
CDR3 protein: CASSPGLPKKSSGNTIYF
CDR3 DNA: TGTGCCAGCTCACCAGGGCTACCGAAGAAGAGCTCTGGAAACACCATATATTTT

J gene: TRBJ2-1
V gene: TRBV10-3
clone size: -
D gene: TRBD2
CDR3 protein: CAISGTSGGGNEQFF
CDR3 DNA: TGTGCCATCAGCGGGACTAGCGGGGGGGGTAATGAGCAGTTCTTC